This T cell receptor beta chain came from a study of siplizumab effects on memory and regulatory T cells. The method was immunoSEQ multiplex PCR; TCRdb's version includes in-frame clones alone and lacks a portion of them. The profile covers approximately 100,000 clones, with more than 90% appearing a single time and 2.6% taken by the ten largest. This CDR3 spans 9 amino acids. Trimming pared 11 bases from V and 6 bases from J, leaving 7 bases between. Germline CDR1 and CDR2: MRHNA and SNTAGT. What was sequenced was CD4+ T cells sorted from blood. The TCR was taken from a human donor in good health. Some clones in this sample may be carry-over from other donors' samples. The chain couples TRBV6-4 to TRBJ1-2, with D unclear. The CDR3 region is CAGTHGYTF. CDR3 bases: TGTGCCGGAACTCATGGCTACACCTTC.